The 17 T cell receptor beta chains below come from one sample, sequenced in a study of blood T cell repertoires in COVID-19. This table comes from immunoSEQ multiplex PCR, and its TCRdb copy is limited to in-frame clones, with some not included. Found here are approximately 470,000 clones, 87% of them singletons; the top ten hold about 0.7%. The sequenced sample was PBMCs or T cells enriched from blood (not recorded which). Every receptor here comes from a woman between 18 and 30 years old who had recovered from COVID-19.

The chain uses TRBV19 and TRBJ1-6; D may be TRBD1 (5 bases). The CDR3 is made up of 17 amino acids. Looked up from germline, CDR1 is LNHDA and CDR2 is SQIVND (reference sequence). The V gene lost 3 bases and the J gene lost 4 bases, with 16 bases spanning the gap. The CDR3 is CASSMEQAVQYNSPLHF. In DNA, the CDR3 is TGTGCCAGTAGTATGGAACAGGCCGTCCAATATAATTCACCCCTCCACTTT.

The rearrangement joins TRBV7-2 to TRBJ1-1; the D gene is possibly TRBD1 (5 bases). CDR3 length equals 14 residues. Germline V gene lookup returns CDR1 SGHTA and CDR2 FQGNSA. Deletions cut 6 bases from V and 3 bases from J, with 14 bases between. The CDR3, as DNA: TGTGCCAGCAGGCCCTGGGGCAGGGACACTGAAGCTTTCTTT. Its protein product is CASRPWGRDTEAFF.

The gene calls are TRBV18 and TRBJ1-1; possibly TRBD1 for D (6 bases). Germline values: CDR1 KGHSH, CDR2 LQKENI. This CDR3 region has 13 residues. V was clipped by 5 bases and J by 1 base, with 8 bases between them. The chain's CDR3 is CASSGGSNTEAFF. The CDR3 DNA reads TGTGCCAGCTCAGGGGGCTCGAACACTGAAGCTTTCTTT.

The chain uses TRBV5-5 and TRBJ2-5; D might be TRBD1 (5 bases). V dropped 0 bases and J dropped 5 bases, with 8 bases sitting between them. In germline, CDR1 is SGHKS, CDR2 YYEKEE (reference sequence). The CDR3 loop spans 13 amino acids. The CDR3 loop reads CASSLAGSETQYF. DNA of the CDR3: TGTGCCAGCAGCTTGGCAGGGTCGGAGACCCAGTACTTC. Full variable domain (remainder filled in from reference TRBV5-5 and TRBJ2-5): DAGVTQSPTHLIKTRGQQVTLRCSPISGHKSVSWYQQVLGQGPQFIFQYYEKEERGRGNFPDRFSARQFPNYSSELNVNALLLGDSALYLCASSLAGSETQYFGPGTRLLVL.

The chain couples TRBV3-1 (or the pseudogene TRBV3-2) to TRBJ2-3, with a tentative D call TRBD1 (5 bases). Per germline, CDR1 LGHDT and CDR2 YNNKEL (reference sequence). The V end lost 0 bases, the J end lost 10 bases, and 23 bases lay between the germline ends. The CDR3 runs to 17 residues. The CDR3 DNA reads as TGTGCCAGCAGCCAAGAGGGTCCTAATAGGGGTTTGAACGCGCAGTATTTT. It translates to CASSQEGPNRGLNAQYF.

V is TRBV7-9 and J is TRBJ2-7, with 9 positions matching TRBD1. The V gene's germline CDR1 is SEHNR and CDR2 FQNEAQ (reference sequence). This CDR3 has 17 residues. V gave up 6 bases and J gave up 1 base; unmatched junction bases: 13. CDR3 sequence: CASRGKTGQGGSYEQYF. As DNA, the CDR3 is TGTGCCAGCAGGGGGAAAACGGGACAGGGCGGATCCTACGAGCAGTACTTC.

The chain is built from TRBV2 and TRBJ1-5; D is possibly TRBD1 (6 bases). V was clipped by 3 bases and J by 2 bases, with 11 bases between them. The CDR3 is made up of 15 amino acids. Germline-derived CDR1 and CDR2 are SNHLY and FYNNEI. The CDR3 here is CASSEEGGGNQPQHF. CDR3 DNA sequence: TGTGCCAGCAGTGAGGAGGGGGGGGGCAATCAGCCCCAGCATTTT.

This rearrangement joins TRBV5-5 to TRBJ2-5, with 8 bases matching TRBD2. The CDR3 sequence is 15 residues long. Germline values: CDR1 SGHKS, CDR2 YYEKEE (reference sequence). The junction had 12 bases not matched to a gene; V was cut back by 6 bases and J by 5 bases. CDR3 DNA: TGTGCCAGCACCTTACGAGGACTAGCAGGCGAGACCCAGTACTTC. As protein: CASTLRGLAGETQYF.

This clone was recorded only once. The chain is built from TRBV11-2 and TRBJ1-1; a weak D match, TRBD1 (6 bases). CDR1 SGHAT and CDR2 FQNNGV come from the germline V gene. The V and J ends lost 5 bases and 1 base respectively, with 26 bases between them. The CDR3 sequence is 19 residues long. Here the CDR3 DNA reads TGTGCCAGCAGCCGCCCTCAGGGGTCCACACGGGGGGGGAACACTGAAGCTTTCTTT. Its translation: CASSRPQGSTRGGNTEAFF.

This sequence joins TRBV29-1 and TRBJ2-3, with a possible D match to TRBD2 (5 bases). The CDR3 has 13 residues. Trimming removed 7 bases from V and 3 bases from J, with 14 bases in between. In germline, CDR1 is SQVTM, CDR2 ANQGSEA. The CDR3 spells CSALEGGTDTQYF. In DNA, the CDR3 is TGCAGCGCCCTAGAGGGTGGGACAGATACGCAGTATTTT.

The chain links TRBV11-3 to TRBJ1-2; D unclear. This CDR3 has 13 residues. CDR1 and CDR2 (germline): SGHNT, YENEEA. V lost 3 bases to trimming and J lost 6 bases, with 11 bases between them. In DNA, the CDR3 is TGTGCCAGCAGCTTGGAGGGTACAAATGGCTACACCTTC. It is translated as CASSLEGTNGYTF.

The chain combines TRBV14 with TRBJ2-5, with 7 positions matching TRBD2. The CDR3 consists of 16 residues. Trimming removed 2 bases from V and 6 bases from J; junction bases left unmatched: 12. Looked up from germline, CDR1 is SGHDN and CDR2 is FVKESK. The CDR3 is CASSQHTGLGVKTQYF. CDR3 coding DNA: TGTGCCAGCAGCCAACATACCGGACTAGGGGTGAAGACCCAGTACTTC.

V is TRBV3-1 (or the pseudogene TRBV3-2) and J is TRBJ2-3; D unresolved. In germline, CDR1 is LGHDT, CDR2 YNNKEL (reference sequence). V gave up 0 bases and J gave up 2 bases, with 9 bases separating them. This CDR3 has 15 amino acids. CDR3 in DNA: TGTGCCAGCAGCCAAGATCTAACCTACACAGATACGCAGTATTTT. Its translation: CASSQDLTYTDTQYF.

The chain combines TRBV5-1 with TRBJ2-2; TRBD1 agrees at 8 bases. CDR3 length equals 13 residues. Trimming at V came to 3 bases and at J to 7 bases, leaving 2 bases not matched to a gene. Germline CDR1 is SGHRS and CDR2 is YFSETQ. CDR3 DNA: TGCGCCAGCAGCTCTACAGGGGGCGGGGAGCTGTTTTTT. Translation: CASSSTGGGELFF.

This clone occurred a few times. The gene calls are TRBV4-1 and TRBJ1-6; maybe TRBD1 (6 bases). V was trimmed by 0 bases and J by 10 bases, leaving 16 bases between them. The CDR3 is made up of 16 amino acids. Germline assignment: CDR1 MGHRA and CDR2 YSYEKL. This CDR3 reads CASSQERPGVGSPLHF. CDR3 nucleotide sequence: TGCGCCAGCAGCCAAGAACGCCCAGGGGTGGGCTCACCCCTCCACTTT.

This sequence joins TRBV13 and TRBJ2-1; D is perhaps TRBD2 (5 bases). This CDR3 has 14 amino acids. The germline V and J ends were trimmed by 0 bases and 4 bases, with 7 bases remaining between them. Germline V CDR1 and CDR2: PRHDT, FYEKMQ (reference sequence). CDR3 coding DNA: TGTGCCAGCAGCTTAGGGCGCGGGTACAATGAGCAGTTCTTC. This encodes CASSLGRGYNEQFF. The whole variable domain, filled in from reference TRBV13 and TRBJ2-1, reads AAGVIQSPRHLIKEKRETATLKCYPIPRHDTVYWYQQGPGQDPQFLISFYEKMQSDKGSIPDRFSAQQFSDYHSELNMSSLELGDSALYFCASSLGRGYNEQFFGPGTRLTVL.

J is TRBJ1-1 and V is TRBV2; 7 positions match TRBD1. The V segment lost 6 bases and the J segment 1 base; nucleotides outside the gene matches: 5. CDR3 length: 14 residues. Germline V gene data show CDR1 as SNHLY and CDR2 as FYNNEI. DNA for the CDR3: TGTGCCAGCAGGTCAGGGGGGTCGAACACTGAAGCTTTCTTT. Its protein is CASRSGGSNTEAFF.